This note documents a single TCR beta chain sequence. Its antigen is currently not known. The record has no base qualities; no much larger clone is one base away. The entry originates in a study of OX40 agonist ivuxolimab in advanced cancers. Background on the whole study: Ivuxolimab was a fully human IgG2 agonistic monoclonal antibody targeting the costimulatory receptor OX40 (CD134). Of the 50 to 55 patients in dose escalation, approximately 20 had hepatocellular carcinoma, approximately 15 had melanoma, 9 had renal cell carcinoma and 9 had head and neck cancer. The dose-escalation cohort was about 86% male with a mean age of approximately 60 years, ranging from about 20 to 85. Three dose-escalation patients achieved partial responses, one with hepatocellular carcinoma and two with cutaneous melanoma. The paper covers the monotherapy dose-escalation part of the phase I ivuxolimab trial, which included N of about 56 patients. Patients were allowed to have had prior anti-PD-1, anti-PD-L1 or anti-CTLA-4 therapy, and 30% to 50% of the dose-escalation patients had previously received checkpoint inhibitors. Intravenous ivuxolimab was administered to patients every 2 weeks at six dose levels: 0.01, 0.1, 0.3, 1.5, 3 and 10 mg/kg. Peripheral TCRbeta sequencing aimed to test whether ivuxolimab altered TCR sequence diversity and caused clonal T-cell expansion.

General conclusions and limits of the study: After ivuxolimab, CD8+ T cells had more expanded clones than CD4+ T cells on average. Clonal expansion of both CD4+ and CD8+ blood T cells was observed from baseline to week 6 at doses 0.1 to 3.0 mg/kg. In the 0.1-3.0 mg/kg groups, partial responders had among the lowest normalized peripheral clonal expansion, particularly in CD8+ T cells. The antigen specificity of the peripheral T cells that underwent clonal expansion was not determined. Low levels of normalized T-cell clonal expansion were also seen in some nonresponding patients.

Patients with autoimmune disease history or receiving systemic immunosuppression were excluded from the trial. In every dose cohort, peripheral blood was drawn for TCR sequencing at baseline, cycle 4 day 1, and cycle 7 day 1. Samples were obtained from an open-label, multicenter, first-in-human phase I dose-escalation trial of ivuxolimab. Adults with locally advanced or metastatic melanoma, renal cell, hepatocellular, or head and neck squamous cell carcinoma were enrolled in the trial. Before TCR sequencing, CD4+ and CD8+ T cells were separately sorted from peripheral blood. To sequence the TCRbeta CDR3 region, genomic DNA was isolated from the sorted cells. The immunoSEQ Assay was used to sequence the TCRbeta CDR3 regions. Here the immuneACCESS table is served through TCRdb, limited to in-frame sequences with V and J called. Missing clones are a known gap in these copies; in checked studies unresolved V genes cover under half, and the rest lacks a known reason. The sample records 25,000 to 35,000 clones, 65% to 90% of which are singletons. Together, the top ten hold around 31% of the sample.

A distance of 9 bases separates the germline ends of V and J, which lose 1 base and 3 bases respectively. The CDR3 covers 15 residues, taking in both the cysteine and the phenylalanine. Of the read, only the CDR3 DNA is kept; its 45 bases are in frame from base 1. The germline V gene sets CDR1 to SNHLY and CDR2 to FYNNEI. This TCR derives from an adult with an advanced solid tumor such as melanoma, head and neck, liver or kidney cancer. Sequenced here: CD4+ or CD8+ T cells sorted from blood, sampled in a trial of the OX40 agonist ivuxolimab. Recombination joined TRBV2 with TRBJ1-4; 5 matching bases give a weak D call of TRBD1. The nucleotide sequence reads TGTGCCAGCAGTGAAGGGGGCACTTCTAATGAAAAACTGTTTTTT. Its translation is CASSEGGTSNEKLFF. The CDR3 plus the reference TRBV2 and TRBJ1-4 genes for the other parts give the full variable domain: EPEVTQTPSHQVTQMGQEVILRCVPISNHLYFYWYRQILGQKVEFLVSFYNNEISEKSEIFDDQFSVERPDGSNFTLKIRSTKLEDSAMYFCASSEGGTSNEKLFFGSGTQLSVL.